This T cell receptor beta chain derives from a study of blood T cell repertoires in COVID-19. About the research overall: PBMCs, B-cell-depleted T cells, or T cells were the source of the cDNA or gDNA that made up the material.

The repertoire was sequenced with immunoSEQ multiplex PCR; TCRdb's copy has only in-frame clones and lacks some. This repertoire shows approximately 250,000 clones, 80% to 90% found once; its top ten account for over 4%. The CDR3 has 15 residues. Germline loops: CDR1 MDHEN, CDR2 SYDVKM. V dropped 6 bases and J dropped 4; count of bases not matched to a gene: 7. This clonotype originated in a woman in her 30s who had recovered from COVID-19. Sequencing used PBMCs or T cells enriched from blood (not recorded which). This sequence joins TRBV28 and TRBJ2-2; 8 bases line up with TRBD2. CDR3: CASSPSGRGTGELFF. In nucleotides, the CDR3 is TGTGCCAGCAGCCCCTCCGGGAGGGGCACCGGGGAGCTGTTTTTT.